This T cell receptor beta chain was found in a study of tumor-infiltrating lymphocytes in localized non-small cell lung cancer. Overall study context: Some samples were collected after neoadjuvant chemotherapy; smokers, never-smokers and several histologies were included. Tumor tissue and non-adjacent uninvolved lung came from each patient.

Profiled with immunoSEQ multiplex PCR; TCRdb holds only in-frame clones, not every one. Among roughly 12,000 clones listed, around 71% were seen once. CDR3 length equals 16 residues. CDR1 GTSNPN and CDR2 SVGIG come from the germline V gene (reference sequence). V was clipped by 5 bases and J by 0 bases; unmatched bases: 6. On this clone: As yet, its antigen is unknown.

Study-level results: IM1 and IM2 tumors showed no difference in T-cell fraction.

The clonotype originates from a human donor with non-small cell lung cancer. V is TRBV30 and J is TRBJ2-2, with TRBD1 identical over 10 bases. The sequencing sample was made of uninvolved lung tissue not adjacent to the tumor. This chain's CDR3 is CAWGTGADANTGELFF. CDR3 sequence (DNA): TGTGCCTGGGGGACAGGGGCGGACGCGAACACCGGGGAGCTGTTTTTT.